Each of the 21 T cell receptor beta chains below was sequenced from the same sample in a study of OX40 agonist ivuxolimab in advanced cancers. The repertoire was sequenced with immunoSEQ multiplex PCR; TCRdb's copy has only in-frame clones and lacks some. The table lists around 50,000 clones, 60% to 85% of them singletons. The sequencing here drew on CD4+ or CD8+ T cells sorted from blood, taken in a trial of the OX40 agonist ivuxolimab. These receptors all stem from an adult with an advanced solid tumor such as melanoma, head and neck, liver or kidney cancer.

This clone was detected only a few times. CDR3 protein: CASSPRTRSDNNEQFF. The CDR3 nucleotides read TGTGCCAGCAGCCCGAGGACTAGATCCGACAACAATGAGCAGTTCTTC. The V and J genes are TRBV7-9 and TRBJ2-1; TRBD2 matches 7 bases. The V segment lost 5 bases and the J segment 5 bases; nucleotides outside the gene matches: 12. CDR1 is SEHNR and CDR2 is FQNEAQ in the germline V gene (reference sequence). This CDR3 is built from 16 residues.

The chain is built from TRBV7-2 and TRBJ1-6; D gene unclear. The CDR3 runs to 13 residues. Germline loops: CDR1 SGHTA, CDR2 FQGNSA. Trimming removed 3 bases from V and 3 bases from J, with 3 bases in between. The CDR3 nucleotides read TGTGCCAGCAGCTTTAACTATAATTCACCCCTCCACTTT. The encoded protein is CASSFNYNSPLHF.

V and J are TRBV19 and TRBJ2-7; 7 positions agree with TRBD1. The germline CDR1 and CDR2 sequences are LNHDA and SQIVND (reference sequence). With V trimmed by 5 bases and J by 0 bases, 4 bases remained unmatched. CDR3 length: 14 residues. This chain's CDR3 is CASSVWDSSYEQYF. CDR3 DNA sequence: TGTGCCAGTAGTGTATGGGACAGCTCCTACGAGCAGTACTTC.

This clone was seen once. The chain has TRBV27 and TRBJ2-2, with 11 bases that match TRBD2. Germline trimming cut 6 bases from V and 5 bases from J; bases unmatched to any gene: 14. Looked up from germline, CDR1 is MNHEY and CDR2 is SMNVEV (reference sequence). This CDR3 is built from 18 residues. The CDR3 is CASRKTSGAQEGTGELFF. The CDR3 DNA sequence: TGTGCCAGCAGGAAGACTAGCGGGGCTCAAGAAGGAACCGGGGAGCTGTTTTTT.

V is TRBV4-3 and J is TRBJ2-3; 7 bases match TRBD2. Germline CDR1 and CDR2: LGHNA and YSLEER. The CDR3 is made up of 15 amino acids. V lost 4 bases, J lost 4 bases, and 8 bases stayed unmatched. The CDR3 DNA is TGCGCCAGCAGCCGGGACTACCATGTCTCAGATACGCAGTATTTT. This gives the protein CASSRDYHVSDTQYF.

J is TRBJ1-4 and V is TRBV4-3; tentative D call: TRBD1 (6 bases). With 4 bases removed from V and 5 bases from J, the gap between germline ends came to 14 bases. Germline V gives CDR1 LGHNA, CDR2 YSLEER. The CDR3 contains 15 residues. The CDR3 is CASSPGGGRNEKLFF. CDR3 sequence (DNA): TGCGCCAGCAGCCCGGGGGGCGGGAGGAATGAAAAACTGTTTTTT.

This chain connects TRBV28 to TRBJ1-2; maybe TRBD1 (6 bases). V was pared by 7 bases and J by 0 bases, with 30 bases between. Germline loops: CDR1 MDHEN, CDR2 SYDVKM. The CDR3 totals 20 residues. The CDR3 nucleotides are TGTGCCAGCACCTCGCCCCGACCCAGGGGCCCTGAACTTTCTAACTATGGCTACACCTTC. Translated, it gives CASTSPRPRGPELSNYGYTF.

V usage is TRBV4-2 and J usage is TRBJ2-7; D is possibly TRBD1 or TRBD2 (5 bases each). CDR1 is LGHNA and CDR2 is YNFKEQ in the germline V gene. This CDR3 comprises 15 residues. V was trimmed by 1 base and J by 0 bases, leaving 10 bases between them. The CDR3 bases are TGTGCCAGCAGCCAAGCTACGGGACCCTCCTACGAGCAGTACTTC. It specifies CASSQATGPSYEQYF.

This chain joins TRBV14 and TRBJ2-4; D is unresolved. The CDR3 runs 15 residues. V was trimmed by 1 base and J by 7 bases, leaving 14 bases between them. Germline CDR1 reads SGHDN; CDR2 reads FVKESK. The CDR3, as DNA: TGTGCCAGCAGCCAAGCTCCGGCGCCAAGCAACATTCAGTACTTC. Translation gives CASSQAPAPSNIQYF.

The chain carries TRBV30 and TRBJ1-5; 8 nucleotides line up with TRBD1. The ends lost 3 bases at V and 8 bases at J; junction bases unmatched: 9. This CDR3 is 14 amino acids long. The germline CDR1 and CDR2 sequences are GTSNPN and SVGIG (reference sequence). Written as DNA, the CDR3 is TGTGCCTGGAGCGCCGGACAGGGCGGGGAGCCCCAGCATTTT. This encodes CAWSAGQGGEPQHF.

The chain carries TRBV6-4 and TRBJ1-2; D gene unclear. Trimming removed 3 bases from V and 4 bases from J, with 12 bases in between. Germline lookup yields CDR1 MRHNA and CDR2 SNTAGT. CDR3 length equals 14 residues. CDR3 nucleotides: TGTGCCAGCAGTGATGGGGTCAGCCCCTATGGCTACACCTTC. This translates into CASSDGVSPYGYTF.

V gene TRBV6-5 combines with J gene TRBJ2-7; 9 positions match TRBD1. The V and J ends lost 5 bases and 1 base, in that order; junction bases with no gene match: 6. The CDR3 sequence is 15 residues long. Germline assignment: CDR1 MNHEY and CDR2 SVGAGI. As DNA, the CDR3 is TGTGCCAGCAGTCGACCGGGACAGGGTTCCTACGAGCAGTACTTC. Protein: CASSRPGQGSYEQYF.

The chain employs TRBV6-5 and TRBJ1-4; no definite D call. Trimming took 5 bases from V and 10 from J, leaving 20 bases between them. The CDR3 totals 15 residues. Germline V CDR1 and CDR2: MNHEY, SVGAGI. Here the CDR3 DNA reads TGTGCCAGCAGTCCAAGGGCCCCTACTGGGTTAAAACTGTTTTTT. It translates to CASSPRAPTGLKLFF.

V is TRBV6-5 and J is TRBJ2-1, with 12 bases that match TRBD2. This CDR3 region has 14 residues. The trim removed 6 bases at V and 6 bases at J, leaving 3 bases unmatched. The germline V gene encodes CDR1 MNHEY and CDR2 SVGAGI. The CDR3 region is CASSWTSGINEQFF. In nucleotides, the CDR3 is TGTGCCAGCAGCTGGACTAGCGGGATCAATGAGCAGTTCTTC.

The rearrangement uses TRBV23-1 and TRBJ2-3, with D possibly matching TRBD2 (7 bases). TRBV23-1 carries the ORF label, with uncertain function. Trimming removed 6 bases at V and 2 bases at J, with 30 bases between. There are 20 residues in the CDR3. The CDR3 DNA sequence: TGCGCCAGCAGCCCTAGGGGGGGCGTCGCGGGCCCTGCGGTCACAGATACGCAGTATTTT. It specifies CASSPRGGVAGPAVTDTQYF.

The J gene is TRBJ2-2, the V gene TRBV28; D is unclear. This CDR3 has 11 residues. The germline gives CDR1 MDHEN, CDR2 SYDVKM. The V gene lost 6 bases and the J gene lost 7 bases, with 6 bases spanning the gap. Here the CDR3 reads CASSPFGELFF. The CDR3 DNA reads as TGTGCCAGCAGCCCCTTCGGGGAGCTGTTTTTT.

The genes are TRBV7-2 and TRBJ1-4; 7 bases line up with TRBD1. Germline CDR1 reads SGHTA; CDR2 reads FQGNSA. V lost 4 bases to trimming and J lost 5 bases; unmatched junction nucleotides: 1. The CDR3 consists of 13 residues. This CDR3 reads CASSWTGNEKLFF. The CDR3 nucleotides are TGTGCCAGCAGCTGGACAGGAAATGAAAAACTGTTTTTT.

Here the CDR3 reads CASSLEGGKETQYF. CDR3 coding DNA: TGTGCCAGCAGCTTAGAGGGGGGAAAAGAGACCCAGTACTTC. The rearrangement joins TRBV7-8 to TRBJ2-5; D is possibly TRBD1 or TRBD2 (6 bases each). V lost 1 base and J lost 3, with 9 bases in between. This CDR3 has 14 amino acids. Germline V CDR1 and CDR2: SGHVS, FQNEAQ. The entire variable domain, with the rest obtained from reference TRBV7-8 and TRBJ2-5, is as follows: GAGVSQSPRYKVAKRGQDVALRCDPISGHVSLFWYQQALGQGPEFLTYFQNEAQLDKSGLPSDRFFAERPEGSVSTLKIQRTQQEDSAVYLCASSLEGGKETQYFGPGTRLLVL.

The gene calls are TRBV9 and TRBJ1-1; D is undetermined. The ends were cut back, 3 bases at V and 0 bases at J, with 6 bases in the middle. Germline CDR1 and CDR2: SGDLS and YYNGEE. The CDR3 spans 13 residues. CDR3 coding DNA: TGTGCCAGCAGCGCCTATATGAACACTGAAGCTTTCTTT. Residues: CASSAYMNTEAFF.

J is TRBJ2-7 and V is TRBV7-2, with D perhaps matching TRBD2 (6 bases). This CDR3 region has 14 residues. The V end lost 2 bases, the J end lost 6 bases, and 14 bases lay between the germline ends. Germline CDR1 and CDR2: SGHTA and FQGNSA. The CDR3 protein is CASSLRRERGEQYF. CDR3 nucleotide sequence: TGTGCCAGCAGCTTACGACGGGAGAGGGGCGAGCAGTACTTC.

A few counts support this clone. The genes are TRBV11-3 and TRBJ2-5, with D possibly TRBD1 on 6 matching bases. Trimming shortened V by 6 bases and J by 5 bases, and 13 bases separated the two germline ends. Germline values: CDR1 SGHNT, CDR2 YENEEA. The CDR3 spans 13 residues. This CDR3 reads CASSFRGAETQYF. In DNA, the CDR3 is TGTGCCAGCAGTTTCAGGGGTGCGGAGACCCAGTACTTC.